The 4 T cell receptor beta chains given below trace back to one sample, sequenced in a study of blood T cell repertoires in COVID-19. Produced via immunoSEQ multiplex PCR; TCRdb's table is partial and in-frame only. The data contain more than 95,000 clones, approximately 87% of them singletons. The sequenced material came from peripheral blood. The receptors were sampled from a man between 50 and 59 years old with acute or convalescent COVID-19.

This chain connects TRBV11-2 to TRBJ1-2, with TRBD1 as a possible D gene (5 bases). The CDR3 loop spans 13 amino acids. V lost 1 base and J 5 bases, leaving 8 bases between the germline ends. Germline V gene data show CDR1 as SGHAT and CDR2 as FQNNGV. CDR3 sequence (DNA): TGTGCCAGCAGCTTAGGGCAGGGATATGGCTACACCTTC. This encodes CASSLGQGYGYTF.

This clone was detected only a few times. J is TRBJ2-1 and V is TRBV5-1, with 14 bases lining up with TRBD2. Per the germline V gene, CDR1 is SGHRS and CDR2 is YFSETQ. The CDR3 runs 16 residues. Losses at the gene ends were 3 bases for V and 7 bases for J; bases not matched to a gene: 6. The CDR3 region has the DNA TGCGCCAGCAGCTCCCCGGGACTAGCGGGAGTGAATGAGCAGTTCTTC. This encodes CASSSPGLAGVNEQFF.

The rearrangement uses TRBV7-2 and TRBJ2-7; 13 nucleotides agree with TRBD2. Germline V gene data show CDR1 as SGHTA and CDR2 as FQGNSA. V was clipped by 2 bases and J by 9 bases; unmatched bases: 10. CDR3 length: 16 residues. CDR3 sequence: CASSLIGLAGVPGQYF. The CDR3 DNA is TGTGCCAGCAGCTTAATTGGACTAGCGGGAGTCCCGGGGCAGTACTTC.

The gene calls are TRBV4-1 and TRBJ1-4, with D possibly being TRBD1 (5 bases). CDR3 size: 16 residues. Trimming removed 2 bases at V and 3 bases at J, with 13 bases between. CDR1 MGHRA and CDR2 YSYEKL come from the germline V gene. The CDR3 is CASSQSSGSANEKLFF. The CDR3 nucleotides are TGCGCCAGCAGCCAATCATCAGGGTCGGCTAATGAAAAACTGTTTTTT.